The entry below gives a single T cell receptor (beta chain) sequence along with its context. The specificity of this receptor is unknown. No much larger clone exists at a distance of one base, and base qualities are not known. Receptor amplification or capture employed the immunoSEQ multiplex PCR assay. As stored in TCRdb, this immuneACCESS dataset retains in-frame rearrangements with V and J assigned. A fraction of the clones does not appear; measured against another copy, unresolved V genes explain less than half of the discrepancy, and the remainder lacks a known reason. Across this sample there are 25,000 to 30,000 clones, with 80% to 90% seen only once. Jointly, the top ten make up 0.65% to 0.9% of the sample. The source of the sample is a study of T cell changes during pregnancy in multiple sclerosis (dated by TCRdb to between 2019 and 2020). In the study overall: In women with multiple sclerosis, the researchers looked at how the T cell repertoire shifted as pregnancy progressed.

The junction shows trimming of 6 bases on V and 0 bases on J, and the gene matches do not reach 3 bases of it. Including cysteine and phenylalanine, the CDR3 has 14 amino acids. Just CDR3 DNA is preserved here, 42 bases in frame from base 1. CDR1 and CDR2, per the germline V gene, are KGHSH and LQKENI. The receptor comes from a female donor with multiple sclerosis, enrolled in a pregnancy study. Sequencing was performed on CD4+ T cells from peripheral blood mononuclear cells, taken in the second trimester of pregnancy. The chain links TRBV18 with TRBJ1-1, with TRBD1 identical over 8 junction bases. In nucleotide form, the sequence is TGTGCCAGCTCGGGACAGGCAATGAACACTGAAGCTTTCTTT. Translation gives CASSGQAMNTEAFF.